The clone carrying this T cell receptor (beta chain) came up a few times. Its cognate antigen is unknown. The sample belongs to a study of early stage breast cancer tumors. For the study at large: Around 10-fold was the mean read coverage per sample.

Libraries were prepared by immunoSEQ multiplex PCR; TCRdb keeps only in-frame clonotypes and omits some of them. The sample consists of over 25,000 clones, about three fifths of them appearing once. General observations from the study: Compared with adjacent normal breast tissue, tumors showed around 2.7-fold greater T cell density and higher clonality.

The CDR3 runs 15 residues. Germline V CDR1 and CDR2: SGHRS, YFSETQ. Trimming pared 4 bases from V and 2 bases from J, leaving 16 bases between. This TCR derives from a person aged 45 to 60 with breast cancer. The rearrangement joins TRBV5-1 to TRBJ2-7; no clear D. Input material: breast tumor tissue. CDR3 bases: TGCGCCAGCAGCCCCGGAGACGAGAGGACCTACGAGCAGTACTTC. It specifies CASSPGDERTYEQYF.